The clone carrying this T cell receptor beta chain was found many times. No antigen is known for it. Time point: newly diagnosed GD, antithyroid drugs for less than 3 months. Extracted PBMC RNA gave rise to the TCR library. iRepertoire HTBI primers and Arm-PCR of CDR3 regions built TCR beta libraries. TCRdb re-called the multiplex PCR reads through MiXCR, storing one row per CDR3 protein. The table shows approximately 310,000 distinct CDR3 sequences, with 18% occurring only once. This sample was taken from a study of regulatory T cells in long-lasting Graves disease. Study-level information: Newly diagnosed Graves' patients had under 3 months of antithyroid drugs.

Germline CDR1 MNHNS, CDR2 SASEGT. The CDR3 loop spans 13 amino acids. The V end was cut by 10 bases, the J end by 4 bases, with 14 bases between. Points from the study as a whole: Persistent disease was characterized by preferential usage of TRBV28, TRBJ1-2 and TRBJ2-5.

This chain links TRBV6-1 with TRBJ1-5; D might be TRBD1 (6 bases). The input for sequencing was peripheral blood mononuclear cells (PBMCs), taken at new diagnosis, from a patient treated with antithyroid drugs. This TCR came from a female donor with Graves disease. The CDR3 sequence: CAIKGGTNQPQHF. In DNA form, the CDR3 reads TGTGCCATCAAGGGGGGGACAAATCAGCCCCAGCATTTT.